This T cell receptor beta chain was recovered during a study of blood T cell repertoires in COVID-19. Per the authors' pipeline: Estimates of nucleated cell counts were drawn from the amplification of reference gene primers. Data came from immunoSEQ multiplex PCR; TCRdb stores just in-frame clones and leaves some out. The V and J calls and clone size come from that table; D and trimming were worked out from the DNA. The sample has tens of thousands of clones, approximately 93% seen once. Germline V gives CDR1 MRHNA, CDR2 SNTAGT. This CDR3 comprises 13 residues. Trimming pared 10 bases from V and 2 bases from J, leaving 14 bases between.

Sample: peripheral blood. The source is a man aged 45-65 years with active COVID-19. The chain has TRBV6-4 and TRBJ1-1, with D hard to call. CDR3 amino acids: CANPRTGNTEAFF. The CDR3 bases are TGTGCCAACCCCCGGACGGGAAACACTGAAGCTTTCTTT.